This T cell receptor beta chain derives from a study of T cell responses to AZD1222 COVID-19 vaccine. Repertoires were generated with immunoSEQ multiplex PCR, while TCRdb's copy carries only in-frame clones and drops some. The sample yields some 79,000 clones, 70% to 90% seen once. Germline V CDR1 and CDR2: SGHVS, FNYEAQ. This CDR3 contains 16 residues. With V trimmed by 1 base and J by 0 bases, 5 bases remained unmatched. The receptor was isolated from an adult who received the AZD1222 COVID-19 vaccine. The chain couples TRBV7-6 to TRBJ2-7, with 8 bases that match TRBD2. Sequences were derived from peripheral blood, sampled 28 days after the second AZD1222 dose. DNA for the CDR3: TGTGCCAGCAGCTTAGAAGGCGGGAGGCCCTCCTACGAGCAGTACTTC. Translation: CASSLEGGRPSYEQYF. Supplemented by reference TRBV7-6 and TRBJ2-7, the full variable domain reads GAGVSQSPRYKVTKRGQDVALRCDPISGHVSLYWYRQALGQGPEFLTYFNYEAQQDKSGLPNDRFSAERPEGSISTLTIQRTEQRDSAMYRCASSLEGGRPSYEQYFGPGTRLTVT.